These 29 T cell receptor beta chains were all obtained from the same sample, sequenced in a study of lymphopenia after photon versus proton radiotherapy. The repertoire was sequenced with immunoSEQ multiplex PCR; TCRdb's copy has only in-frame clones and lacks some. The sample contains 13,000 or so clones, about 88% of which appear only once. The starting material was peripheral blood, obtained from a patient treated with photon-based radiotherapy. All receptors derive from a man between 60 and 70 years old with pancreatic cancer.

The V call is TRBV29-1, the J call TRBJ1-2; 11 bases are shared with TRBD1. Germline CDR1 and CDR2: SQVTM and ANQGSEA. The CDR3 extends over 14 amino acids. The V and J ends lost 4 bases and 3 bases, in that order; junction bases with no gene match: 4. The CDR3 loop is CSVGTGGGYYGYTF. The CDR3 DNA follows: TGCAGCGTTGGGACAGGGGGCGGGTACTATGGCTACACCTTC. Looking up the rest from reference TRBV29-1 and TRBJ1-2 gives the full variable domain: SAVISQKPSRDICQRGTSLTIQCQVDSQVTMMFWYRQQPGQSLTLIATANQGSEATYESGFVIDKFPISRPNLTFSTLTVSNMSPEDSSIYLCSVGTGGGYYGYTFGSGTRLTVV.

This clone was recorded a few times. The rearrangement uses TRBV14 and TRBJ1-2, with D maybe TRBD1 (5 bases). V was shortened by 1 base and J by 4 bases, with 7 bases between the two germline ends. The length of the CDR3 is 13 residues. The germline CDR1 and CDR2 sequences are SGHDN and FVKESK. The CDR3 DNA follows: TGTGCCAGCAGCCAAGCGGGACTCTATGGCTACACCTTC. Translating it yields CASSQAGLYGYTF.

The V call is TRBV5-1, the J call TRBJ1-4; D is possibly TRBD1 (6 bases). The germline V gene encodes CDR1 SGHRS and CDR2 YFSETQ. This CDR3 contains 16 residues. V was cut by 0 bases and J by 5 bases, with 14 bases left in between. Here the CDR3 reads CASSLGDRSANEKLFF. The CDR3 nucleotides are TGCGCCAGCAGCTTGGGCGACAGGTCCGCAAATGAAAAACTGTTTTTT.

This chain links TRBV6-6 with TRBJ1-5, with D perhaps TRBD1 (5 bases). Trimming removed 2 bases at V and 2 bases at J, with 13 bases between. The germline gives CDR1 MNHNY, CDR2 SVGAGI (reference sequence). The CDR3 length is 16 residues. CDR3 DNA: TGTGCCAGCAGTTACCCCTTGACGGGGGGCAATCAGCCCCAGCATTTT. Translation: CASSYPLTGGNQPQHF.

CDR3 in amino acids: CASKGTEGRTSPLHF. DNA of the CDR3: TGTGCCAGCAAAGGGACCGAAGGGCGAACTTCACCCCTCCACTTT. The chain has TRBV2 and TRBJ1-6, with a possible D match to TRBD1 (5 bases). Germline CDR1 and CDR2: SNHLY and FYNNEI. CDR3 length: 15 amino acids. Trimming stripped 7 bases from V and 9 bases from J, with 19 bases between.

The count of this clone is one. The chain carries TRBV5-6 and TRBJ1-4; no firm D call. This CDR3 is 14 amino acids long. Per the germline V gene, CDR1 is SGHDT and CDR2 is YYEEEE. V lost 1 base and J 7 bases, leaving 11 bases between the germline ends. CDR3: CASSLLQPTEKLFF. Here the CDR3 DNA reads TGTGCCAGCAGCTTGTTACAGCCGACTGAAAAACTGTTTTTT.

The V and J genes are TRBV5-4 and TRBJ1-4; possible D gene TRBD1, 5 bases. With 2 bases removed from V and 7 bases from J, the gap between germline ends came to 9 bases. Germline CDR1 is SGHNT and CDR2 is YYREEE (reference sequence). The CDR3 is 13 amino acids. CDR3 sequence (DNA): TGTGCCAGCAGCTTTAAGGGGTCTGAAAAACTGTTTTTT. It yields the protein CASSFKGSEKLFF.

The rearrangement uses TRBV28 and TRBJ2-7; 7 bases map to TRBD1. The V gene end was trimmed by 4 bases and the J gene end by 0 bases; junction bases not matched to a gene: 9. This CDR3 comprises 16 residues. Germline loops: CDR1 MDHEN, CDR2 SYDVKM. The CDR3 reads CASSYPRDSFSYEQYF. Written as DNA, the CDR3 is TGTGCCAGCAGTTACCCCCGGGACAGCTTCTCCTACGAGCAGTACTTC.

The V and J genes are TRBV6-1 and TRBJ1-2; possible D gene TRBD1, 5 bases. Germline V lookup: CDR1 MNHNS, CDR2 SASEGT. Between the trimmed V and J ends, which lost 7 bases and 5 bases, there was a span of 14 bases. The CDR3 consists of 13 residues. CDR3 region: CASTLVEGYGYTF. DNA for the CDR3: TGTGCCAGCACCTTAGTTGAGGGGTATGGCTACACCTTC.

This rearrangement joins TRBV20-1 to TRBJ1-1; 7 nucleotides line up with TRBD1. The germline V gene encodes CDR1 DFQATT and CDR2 SNEGSKA (reference sequence). V dropped 4 bases and J dropped 11; count of bases not matched to a gene: 7. The CDR3 runs to 11 residues. The DNA of the CDR3 is TGCAGTGCTATTCCGGGACAGAGGGCTTTCTTT. It codes for CSAIPGQRAFF.

V gene TRBV29-1 combines with J gene TRBJ1-2; tentatively, D is TRBD1 (6 bases). Germline CDR1 SQVTM, CDR2 ANQGSEA. The germline V and J ends were trimmed by 5 bases and 8 bases, with 12 bases remaining between them. The CDR3 contains 11 residues. The CDR3 is CSVWQGSGYTF. Written as DNA, the CDR3 is TGCAGCGTTTGGCAGGGGAGCGGCTACACCTTC.

The genes are TRBV29-1 and TRBJ2-3, with 7 positions matching TRBD2. The CDR3 is 12 residues long. With V trimmed by 4 bases and J by 5 bases, 3 bases remained unmatched. CDR1 is SQVTM, CDR2 ANQGSEA, per germline. The CDR3 DNA follows: TGCAGCGTTGCAGCGGGGCAAGATACGCAGTATTTT. Amino acids: CSVAAGQDTQYF.

The CDR3 reads CASSSGQGGDQPQHF. The CDR3 DNA follows: TGTGCCAGTAGTTCGGGACAGGGGGGCGATCAGCCCCAGCATTTT. This chain joins TRBV19 and TRBJ1-5; 11 nucleotides match TRBD1. Trimming removed 5 bases from V and 5 bases from J; junction bases left unmatched: 5. The CDR3 sequence is 15 residues long. Germline V CDR1 and CDR2: LNHDA, SQIVND (reference sequence).

The J gene is TRBJ1-2, the V gene TRBV4-2, with 10 nucleotides matching TRBD1. The CDR3 has 21 residues. In germline, CDR1 is LGHNA, CDR2 YNFKEQ. V lost 0 bases, J lost 1 base, and 17 bases stayed unmatched. CDR3 region: CASSQDYGRGGTGDFNYGYTF. The CDR3 DNA follows: TGTGCCAGCAGCCAAGATTATGGTCGGGGAGGGACAGGGGACTTTAACTATGGCTACACCTTC.

The chain employs TRBV4-1 and TRBJ1-1, with D possibly TRBD1 on 6 matching bases. Trimming pared 4 bases from V and 6 bases from J, leaving 18 bases between. CDR1 is MGHRA and CDR2 is YSYEKL in the germline V gene. The CDR3 extends over 15 amino acids. DNA of the CDR3: TGCGCCAGCAGCCCGAAGTCTAGGGCAGGGGCTGAAGCTTTCTTT. Translation gives CASSPKSRAGAEAFF.

A few counts support this clone. V is TRBV20-1 and J is TRBJ1-1; the D is unclear. The CDR3 is 11 amino acids. Trimming left V 3 bases short and J 8 bases short, with 10 bases between. In germline, CDR1 is DFQATT, CDR2 SNEGSKA (reference sequence). As DNA, the CDR3 is TGCAGTGCTAGTGCACAGAGAGAAGCTTTCTTT. This encodes CSASAQREAFF.

The chain recombines TRBV15 with TRBJ2-5, with 9 bases that match TRBD1. The CDR3 has 15 residues. CDR1 is LNHNV, CDR2 YYDKDF, per germline (reference sequence). Trimming at V came to 4 bases and at J to 0 bases, leaving 3 bases not matched to a gene. CDR3 nucleotide sequence: TGTGCCACCAGCACGGGACAGGGCGACCAAGAGACCCAGTACTTC. Amino acid sequence: CATSTGQGDQETQYF.

The rearrangement uses TRBV5-1 and TRBJ2-7, with D possibly being TRBD2 (6 bases). Deletions cut 4 bases from V and 2 bases from J, with 13 bases between. The CDR3 has 14 amino acids. Per the germline V gene, CDR1 is SGHRS and CDR2 is YFSETQ. The CDR3: CASSGGVVTYEQYF. For the CDR3, the DNA is TGCGCCAGCAGCGGCGGGGTTGTCACCTACGAGCAGTACTTC.

The chain recombines TRBV7-6 with TRBJ2-5, with TRBD2 matching 14 bases. The V and J ends lost 5 bases and 5 bases, in that order; junction bases with no gene match: 10. Germline V gene data show CDR1 as SGHVS and CDR2 as FNYEAQ. The CDR3 is 17 amino acids. CDR3 DNA sequence: TGTGCCAGCAGCCTCGGGACTAGCGGGGGAACGTTGGAGACCCAGTACTTC. It yields the protein CASSLGTSGGTLETQYF.

This chain joins TRBV18 and TRBJ1-5; D remains unclear. Germline V gene data show CDR1 as KGHSH and CDR2 as LQKENI. This CDR3 comprises 12 residues. V was clipped by 6 bases and J by 6 bases, with 9 bases between them. The CDR3 reads CASSPTSQPQHF. In nucleotides, the CDR3 is TGTGCCAGCTCCCCCACAAGTCAGCCCCAGCATTTT.

For this clone: Its ends do not fully match the called genes, so a read error is possible. The rearrangement joins TRBV4-2 to TRBJ1-1, with a possible D match to TRBD1 (6 bases). The CDR3 length is 13 residues. Germline values: CDR1 LGHNA, CDR2 YNFKEQ. As DNA, the CDR3 is TGTGCCAGCACCCAAGATATAGGGGGGTCTGCTTTCTTT. It specifies CASTQDIGGSAFF.

The chain is built from TRBV29-1 and TRBJ1-1; D unresolved. Germline V gene lookup returns CDR1 SQVTM and CDR2 ANQGSEA. V was clipped by 7 bases and J by 1 base, with 13 bases between them. The length of the CDR3 is 13 residues. As DNA, the CDR3 is TGCAGCGGGATGGTACAATCGAACACTGAAGCTTTCTTT. Protein product: CSGMVQSNTEAFF.

The J gene is TRBJ2-6, the V gene TRBV2; the D is unclear. The V end lost 8 bases, the J end lost 4 bases, and 9 bases lay between the germline ends. CDR3 length equals 13 residues. Germline loops: CDR1 SNHLY, CDR2 FYNNEI. The CDR3: CASVAVGANVLTF. The CDR3 DNA follows: TGTGCCAGCGTGGCTGTCGGGGCCAACGTCCTGACTTTC.

The chain employs TRBV30 and TRBJ1-2; D remains unclear. The CDR3 contains 12 residues. Trimming stripped 2 bases from V and 10 bases from J, with 14 bases between. Per germline, CDR1 GTSNPN and CDR2 SVGIG (reference sequence). For the CDR3, the DNA is TGTGCCTGGAGTTATGGGGAAAATGACTACACCTTC. This sequence encodes CAWSYGENDYTF.

The CDR3 nucleotides read TGTGCCAGCTCACCACGGACAGGGGTAAATGAGCAGTTCTTC. Its protein is CASSPRTGVNEQFF. The chain links TRBV18 to TRBJ2-1, with 9 bases fitting TRBD1. Germline CDR1 is KGHSH and CDR2 is LQKENI. The V and J ends lost 1 base and 7 bases, in that order; junction bases with no gene match: 2. CDR3 size: 14 residues.

V and J are TRBV5-1 and TRBJ2-5; TRBD2 matches at 7 bases. This CDR3 region has 15 residues. The junction had 7 bases not matched to a gene; V was cut back by 1 base and J by 4 bases. Germline CDR1 and CDR2: SGHRS and YFSETQ. The CDR3 coding sequence is TGCGCCAGCAGCTTGTTTTCTTCTAGCGGAGAGACCCAGTACTTC. Protein sequence: CASSLFSSSGETQYF.

The J gene is TRBJ1-1, the V gene TRBV30; D is ambiguous. Germline CDR1 GTSNPN, CDR2 SVGIG (reference sequence). There are 12 residues in the CDR3. V shed 5 bases and J shed 7 bases, with 14 bases lying between them. Here the CDR3 DNA reads TGTGCCTGGGGGGTCCGGCAGAGTGAAGCTTTCTTT. It yields the protein CAWGVRQSEAFF.

The rearrangement joins TRBV4-2 to TRBJ2-7, with 8 nucleotides matching TRBD1. CDR1 and CDR2 (germline): LGHNA, YNFKEQ. Germline trimming cut 0 bases from V and 2 bases from J; bases unmatched to any gene: 3. The length of the CDR3 is 15 residues. CDR3 amino acids: CASSQERTGTYEQYF. As DNA, the CDR3 is TGTGCCAGCAGCCAAGAGCGGACAGGGACCTACGAGCAGTACTTC.

This rearrangement joins TRBV7-2 to TRBJ1-2; 7 bases are shared with TRBD1. The CDR3 extends over 16 amino acids. Looked up from germline, CDR1 is SGHTA and CDR2 is FQGNSA. J was trimmed by 0 bases and V by 5 bases; bases with no gene match: 9. The CDR3 reads CASSQGGQTSNYGYTF. The DNA for the CDR3 is TGTGCCAGCAGCCAAGGGGGCCAGACTTCTAACTATGGCTACACCTTC.